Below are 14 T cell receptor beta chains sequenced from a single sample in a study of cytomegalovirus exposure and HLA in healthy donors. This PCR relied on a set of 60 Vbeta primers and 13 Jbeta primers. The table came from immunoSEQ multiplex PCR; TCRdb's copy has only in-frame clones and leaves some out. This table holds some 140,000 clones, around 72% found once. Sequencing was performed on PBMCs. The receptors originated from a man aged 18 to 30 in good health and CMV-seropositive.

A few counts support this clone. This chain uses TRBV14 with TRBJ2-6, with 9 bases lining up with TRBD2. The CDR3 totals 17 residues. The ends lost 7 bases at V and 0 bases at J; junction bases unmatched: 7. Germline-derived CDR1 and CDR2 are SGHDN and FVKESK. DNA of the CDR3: TGTGCCAGCACCCCTAGCGGGGCCAGCTCTGGGGCCAACGTCCTGACTTTC. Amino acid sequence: CASTPSGASSGANVLTF. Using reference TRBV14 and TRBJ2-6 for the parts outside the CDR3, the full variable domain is EAGVTQFPSHSVIEKGQTVTLRCDPISGHDNLYWYRRVMGKEIKFLLHFVKESKQDESGMPNNRFLAERTGGTYSTLKVQPAELEDSGVYFCASTPSGASSGANVLTFGAGSRLTVL.

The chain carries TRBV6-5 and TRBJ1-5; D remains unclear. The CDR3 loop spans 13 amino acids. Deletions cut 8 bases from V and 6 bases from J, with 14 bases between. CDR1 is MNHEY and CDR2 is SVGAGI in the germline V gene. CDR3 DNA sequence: TGTGCCAGCGCCGCGGGAAAGGGTCAGCCCCAGCATTTT. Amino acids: CASAAGKGQPQHF.

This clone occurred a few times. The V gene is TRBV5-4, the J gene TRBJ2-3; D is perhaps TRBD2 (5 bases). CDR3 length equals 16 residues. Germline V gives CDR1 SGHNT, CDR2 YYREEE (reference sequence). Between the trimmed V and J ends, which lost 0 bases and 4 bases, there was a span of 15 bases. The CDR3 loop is CASSLDPGTSADTQYF. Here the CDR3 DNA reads TGTGCCAGCAGCTTGGATCCGGGAACGAGTGCAGATACGCAGTATTTT. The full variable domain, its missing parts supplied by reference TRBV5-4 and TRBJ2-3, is ETGVTQSPTHLIKTRGQQVTLRCSSQSGHNTVSWYQQALGQGPQFIFQYYREEENGRGNFPPRFSGLQFPNYSSELNVNALELDDSALYLCASSLDPGTSADTQYFGPGTRLTVL.

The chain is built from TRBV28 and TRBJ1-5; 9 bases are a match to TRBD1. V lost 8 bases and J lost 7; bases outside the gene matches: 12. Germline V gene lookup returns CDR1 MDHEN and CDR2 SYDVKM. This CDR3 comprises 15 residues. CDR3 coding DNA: TGTGCCAGCCTTGAGGCCGGGACAGGGCCCCAGCCCCAGCATTTT. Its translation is CASLEAGTGPQPQHF.

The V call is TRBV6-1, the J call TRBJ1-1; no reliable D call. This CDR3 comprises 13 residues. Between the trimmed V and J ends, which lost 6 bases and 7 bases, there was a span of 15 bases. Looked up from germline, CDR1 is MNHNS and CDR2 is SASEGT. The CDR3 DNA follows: TGTGCCAGCAGCCGGGATGGACGTGGTGAAGCTTTCTTT. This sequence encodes CASSRDGRGEAFF.

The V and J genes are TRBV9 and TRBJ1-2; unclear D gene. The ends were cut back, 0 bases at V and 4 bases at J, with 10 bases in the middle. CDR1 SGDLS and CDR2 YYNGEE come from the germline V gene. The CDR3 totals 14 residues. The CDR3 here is CASSVAAESYGYTF. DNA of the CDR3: TGTGCCAGCAGCGTAGCGGCGGAGAGCTATGGCTACACCTTC.

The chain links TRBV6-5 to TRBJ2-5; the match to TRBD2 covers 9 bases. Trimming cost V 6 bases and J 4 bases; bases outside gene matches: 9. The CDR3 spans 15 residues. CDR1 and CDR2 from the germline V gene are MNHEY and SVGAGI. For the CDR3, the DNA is TGTGCCAGCAGCGCCGGGGCGGGGGGGCCAGAGACCCAGTACTTC. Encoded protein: CASSAGAGGPETQYF.

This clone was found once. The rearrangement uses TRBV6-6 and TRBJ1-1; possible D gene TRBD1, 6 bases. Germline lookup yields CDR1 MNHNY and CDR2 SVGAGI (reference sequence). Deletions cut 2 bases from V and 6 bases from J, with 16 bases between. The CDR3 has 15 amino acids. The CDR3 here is CASSYPNSGQPEAFF. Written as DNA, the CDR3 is TGTGCCAGCAGTTACCCCAACTCCGGACAGCCTGAAGCTTTCTTT.

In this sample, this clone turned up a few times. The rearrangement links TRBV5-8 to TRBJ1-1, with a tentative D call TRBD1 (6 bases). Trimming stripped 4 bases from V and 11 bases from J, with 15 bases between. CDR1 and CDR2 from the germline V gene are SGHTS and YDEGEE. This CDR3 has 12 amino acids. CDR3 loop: CASSPPARGAFF. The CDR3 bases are TGTGCCAGCAGCCCCCCGGCGAGGGGGGCTTTCTTT. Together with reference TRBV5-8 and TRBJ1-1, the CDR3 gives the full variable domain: EAGVTQSPTHLIKTRGQQATLRCSPISGHTSVYWYQQALGLGLQFLLWYDEGEERNRGNFPPRFSGRQFPNYSSELNVNALELEDSALYLCASSPPARGAFFGQGTRLTVV.

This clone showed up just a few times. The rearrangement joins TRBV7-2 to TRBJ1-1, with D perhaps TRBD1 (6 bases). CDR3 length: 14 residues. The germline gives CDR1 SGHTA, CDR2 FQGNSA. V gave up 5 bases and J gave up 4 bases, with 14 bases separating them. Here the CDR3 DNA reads TGTGCCAGCAGCCGAACAGGGTTTGGCACTGAAGCTTTCTTT. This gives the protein CASSRTGFGTEAFF.

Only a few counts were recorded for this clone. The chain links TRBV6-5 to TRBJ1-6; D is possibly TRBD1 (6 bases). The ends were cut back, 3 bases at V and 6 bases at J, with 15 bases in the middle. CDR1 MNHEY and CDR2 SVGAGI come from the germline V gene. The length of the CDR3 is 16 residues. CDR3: CASSYPARGGNSPLHF. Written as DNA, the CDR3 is TGTGCCAGCAGTTATCCCGCCAGGGGTGGTAATTCACCCCTCCACTTT.

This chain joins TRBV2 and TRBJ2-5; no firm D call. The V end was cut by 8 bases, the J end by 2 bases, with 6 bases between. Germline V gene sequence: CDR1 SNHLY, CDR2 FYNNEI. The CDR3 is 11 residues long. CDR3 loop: CASGEQETQYF. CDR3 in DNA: TGTGCCAGCGGAGAGCAAGAGACCCAGTACTTC.

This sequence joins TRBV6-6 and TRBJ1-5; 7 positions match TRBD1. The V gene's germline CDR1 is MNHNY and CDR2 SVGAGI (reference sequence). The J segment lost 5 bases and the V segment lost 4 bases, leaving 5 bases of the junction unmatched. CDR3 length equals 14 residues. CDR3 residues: CASSLQGFDQPQHF. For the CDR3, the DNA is TGTGCCAGCAGTTTACAGGGGTTTGATCAGCCCCAGCATTTT.

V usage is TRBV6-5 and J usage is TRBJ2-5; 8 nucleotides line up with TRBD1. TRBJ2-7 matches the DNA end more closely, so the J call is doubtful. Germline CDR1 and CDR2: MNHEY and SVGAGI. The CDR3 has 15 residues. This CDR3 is CASSYSGQVNGEQYF. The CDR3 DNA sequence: TGTGCCAGCAGTTACTCGGGACAGGTGAATGGCGAGCAGTACTTC.